The 16 T cell receptor beta chains below come from one sample, sequenced in a study of shared clonotypes between healthy human individuals. Assay used: immunoSEQ multiplex PCR; TCRdb lists only in-frame clones, some missing. The sample lists some 480,000 clones, roughly 85% occurring once. Sequencing was done on a sample of PBMCs. All receptors come from a woman in her thirties or forties in good health. Some clones in this sample may be carry-over from other donors' samples.

The chain employs TRBV7-2 and TRBJ2-5; 11 bases agree with TRBD1. Germline trimming cut 4 bases from V and 5 bases from J; bases unmatched to any gene: 6. The germline V gene encodes CDR1 SGHTA and CDR2 FQGNSA. The CDR3 is made up of 15 amino acids. In DNA form, the CDR3 reads TGTGCCAGCAGCTCCAGGACAGGGGGCGGCGAGACCCAGTACTTC. It yields the protein CASSSRTGGGETQYF.

The CDR3: CASSFGPTDGQFF. DNA of the CDR3: TGTGCCAGCAGCTTCGGCCCCACAGATGGGCAGTTCTTC. The rearrangement uses TRBV7-3 and TRBJ2-1; D gene uncertain. Per the germline V gene, CDR1 is SGHTA and CDR2 is FQGTGA. Trimming shortened V by 3 bases and J by 12 bases, and 15 bases separated the two germline ends. CDR3 size: 13 residues.

The chain uses TRBV27 and TRBJ2-6; D not resolved. V lost 5 bases and J 0 bases, leaving 8 bases between the germline ends. Germline lookup yields CDR1 MNHEY and CDR2 SMNVEV (reference sequence). The CDR3 has 15 amino acids. The CDR3 reads CASSPPNSGANVLTF. In DNA, the CDR3 is TGTGCCAGCAGTCCGCCCAACTCTGGGGCCAACGTCCTGACTTTC.

In regard to this clone: A read error may explain this, as a much larger clone is one base away. The identical CDR3 is also encoded by other nucleotide sequences in the sample. This chain uses TRBV30 with TRBJ2-5; 12 bases agree with TRBD2. The CDR3 has 13 amino acids. Germline-derived CDR1 and CDR2 are GTSNPN and SVGIG (reference sequence). The CDR3 loop is CAWSRLAGETQYF. The CDR3, as DNA: TGTGCCTGGAGTCGACTAGCGGGAGAGACACAGTACTTC. Complete variable domain (other parts from reference TRBV30 and TRBJ2-5): SQTIHQWPATLVQPVGSPLSLECTVEGTSNPNLYWYRQAAGRGLQLLFYSVGIGQISSEVPQNLSASRPQDRQFILSSKKLLLSDSGFYLCAWSRLAGETQYFGPGTRLLVL.

On this clone: At the DNA level, this CDR3 is encoded by other sequences in the same sample as well. CDR3 coding DNA: TGCGCCAGCAGTTTAGCGGGAGACTCCTACGAGCAGTACTTC. Translating gives CASSLAGDSYEQYF. The chain has TRBV5-1 and TRBJ2-7; 9 positions match TRBD2. V lost 5 bases, J lost 0 bases, and 3 bases stayed unmatched. This CDR3 is 14 amino acids long. Germline CDR1 is SGHRS and CDR2 is YFSETQ.

The chain employs TRBV29-1 and TRBJ2-1; weak D call: TRBD1 (6 bases). The germline gives CDR1 SQVTM, CDR2 ANQGSEA. There are 14 residues in the CDR3. Between the trimmed V and J ends, which lost 3 bases and 5 bases, there was a span of 14 bases. CDR3 bases: TGCAGCGTTGAGTGGGACATCCAGGACAATGAGCAGTTCTTC. Its translation is CSVEWDIQDNEQFF.

In its sample, this clone was seen a few times. CDR3 in DNA: TGTGCCAGCACCCGATTTGAGAGGACTGAAGCTTTCTTT. It encodes CASTRFERTEAFF. The chain combines TRBV5-6 with TRBJ1-1, with no clear D. Germline V lookup: CDR1 SGHDT, CDR2 YYEEEE. V shed 6 bases and J shed 5 bases, with 14 bases lying between them. CDR3 size: 13 residues.

This clone was counted a few times. This chain joins TRBV30 and TRBJ1-5, with D perhaps matching TRBD1 (5 bases). Looked up from germline, CDR1 is GTSNPN and CDR2 is SVGIG (reference sequence). V was pared by 1 base and J by 8 bases, with 12 bases between. This CDR3 has 13 residues. The CDR3 loop reads CAWSGGEREPQHF. CDR3 nucleotides: TGTGCCTGGAGTGGGGGGGAACGGGAGCCCCAGCATTTT.

The rearrangement links TRBV2 to TRBJ2-1, with a weak D call TRBD2 (5 bases). The CDR3 covers 16 residues. Trimming cost V 5 bases and J 1 base, with 15 bases left between them. Germline V gene lookup returns CDR1 SNHLY and CDR2 FYNNEI. CDR3 protein: CASSYPHGGSYNEQFF. In nucleotides, the CDR3 is TGTGCCAGCAGTTACCCTCACGGAGGTTCCTACAATGAGCAGTTCTTC.

The chain has TRBV30 and TRBJ1-5; possibly TRBD1 for D (6 bases). V was cut by 2 bases and J by 4 bases, with 12 bases left in between. The CDR3 runs 14 residues. Germline V CDR1 and CDR2: GTSNPN, SVGIG (reference sequence). Here the CDR3 DNA reads TGTGCCTGGAGTCCGGGGGCTAGGAATCAGCCCCAGCATTTT. Its protein is CAWSPGARNQPQHF.

The chain is built from TRBV7-3 and TRBJ2-1, with D perhaps matching TRBD2 (6 bases). This CDR3 has 13 residues. Trimming stripped 5 bases from V and 9 bases from J, with 14 bases between. Germline CDR1 and CDR2: SGHTA and FQGTGA. CDR3 in amino acids: CASSTSGLTEQFF. The CDR3, as DNA: TGTGCCAGCAGCACCTCAGGACTAACTGAGCAGTTCTTC.

Concerning this clone: The junction shows a germline mismatch at one end, possibly a read error. The chain couples TRBV5-1 to TRBJ2-1; D perhaps matches TRBD2 (5 bases). Germline V lookup: CDR1 SGHRS, CDR2 YFSETQ. The CDR3 runs to 12 residues. The CDR3 loop is CASSSDGGAPLF. CDR3 sequence (DNA): TGCGCCAGCAGCTCGGATGGAGGAGCCCCCCTCTTC. Complete variable domain (other parts from reference TRBV5-1 and TRBJ2-1): KAGVTQTPRYLIKTRGQQVTLSCSPISGHRSVSWYQQTPGQGLQFLFEYFSETQRNKGNFPGRFSGRQFSNSRSEMNVSTLELGDSALYLCASSSDGGAPLFGPGTRLTVL.

The J gene is TRBJ2-7, the V gene TRBV6-1; 10 bases line up with TRBD2. Germline CDR1 MNHNS, CDR2 SASEGT. The CDR3 sequence is 16 residues long. Germline trimming cut 2 bases from V and 3 bases from J; bases unmatched to any gene: 7. The CDR3 here is CASSEYRTSGRYEQYF. The CDR3 nucleotides are TGTGCCAGCAGTGAATACCGGACTAGCGGCCGCTACGAGCAGTACTTC.

The chain joins TRBV7-9 to TRBJ1-1; D is unresolved. This CDR3 region has 14 residues. CDR1 and CDR2 (germline): SEHNR, FQNEAQ (reference sequence). Trimming shortened V by 5 bases and J by 4 bases, and 14 bases separated the two germline ends. In DNA, the CDR3 is TGTGCCAGCAGCCCGAGCTACCCCGGCACTGAAGCTTTCTTT. Encoded protein: CASSPSYPGTEAFF. Combining the CDR3 with reference TRBV7-9 and TRBJ1-1 gives the whole variable domain DTGVSQNPRHKITKRGQNVTFRCDPISEHNRLYWYRQTLGQGPEFLTYFQNEAQLEKSRLLSDRFSAERPKGSFSTLEIQRTEQGDSAMYLCASSPSYPGTEAFFGQGTRLTVV.

The V call is TRBV11-2, the J call TRBJ2-7, with D unclear. The ends were cut back, 4 bases at V and 1 base at J, with 17 bases in the middle. The germline gives CDR1 SGHAT, CDR2 FQNNGV. This CDR3 has 16 residues. The DNA for the CDR3 is TGTGCCAGCAGCTCAAACCCTGATTTCTCTTCCTACGAGCAGTACTTC. Its translation: CASSSNPDFSSYEQYF.

This chain joins TRBV7-9 and TRBJ2-1; D is possibly TRBD2 (6 bases). There are 16 residues in the CDR3. With 6 bases removed from V and 0 bases from J, the gap between germline ends came to 15 bases. The germline V gene encodes CDR1 SEHNR and CDR2 FQNEAQ (reference sequence). CDR3 coding DNA: TGTGCCAGCAGTCCGCGGGGCCTGAGCTCCTACAATGAGCAGTTCTTC. Protein product: CASSPRGLSSYNEQFF.